The 23 T cell receptor beta chains presented below share a single source sample, sequenced in a study of T cell responses to AZD1222 COVID-19 vaccine. Libraries were prepared by immunoSEQ multiplex PCR; TCRdb keeps only in-frame clonotypes and omits some of them. Among some 96,000 clones, roughly 90% were seen once, and the ten largest hold less than 3.5%. The sample in question was peripheral blood, obtained on day 0 of AZD1222 vaccination. The receptors shown here come from an adult in good health.

The rearrangement links TRBV21-1 to TRBJ1-4; no DNA check was done on the table's D call, TRBD1. TRBV21-1 is a known pseudogene. The CDR3 contains 15 residues. The CDR3 protein is CASSNRDRGLEKLFF. For the CDR3, the DNA is TGTGCCAGCAGCAACCGGGACAGGGGGCTTGAAAAACTGTTTTTT.

The J gene is TRBJ2-1, the V gene TRBV5-6; the D gene is possibly TRBD1 (6 bases). This CDR3 contains 17 residues. The V end was cut by 2 bases, the J end by 0 bases, with 15 bases between. CDR1 and CDR2 from the germline V gene are SGHDT and YYEEEE. As DNA, the CDR3 is TGTGCCAGCAGCTTTATAGACAGGCGTTTCTCCTACAATGAGCAGTTCTTC. It translates to CASSFIDRRFSYNEQFF.

The J gene is TRBJ2-6, the V gene TRBV30, with 8 bases identical to TRBD1. Germline V gives CDR1 GTSNPN, CDR2 SVGIG (reference sequence). This CDR3 is built from 13 residues. This chain's CDR3 is CAATGDGANVLTF. CDR3 coding DNA: TGTGCTGCGACAGGGGACGGGGCCAACGTCCTGACTTTC.

V gene TRBV6-5 combines with J gene TRBJ2-5, with TRBD1 matching over 7 bases. This CDR3 is built from 15 residues. The V and J ends lost 6 bases and 0 bases, in that order; junction bases with no gene match: 7. The germline CDR1 and CDR2 sequences are MNHEY and SVGAGI. DNA for the CDR3: TGTGCCAGCAGACCAGGGACAGCAAACCAAGAGACCCAGTACTTC. Protein: CASRPGTANQETQYF.

This clone has only a few counts. This rearrangement joins TRBV7-3 to TRBJ2-3; D gene ambiguous. Trimming shortened V by 2 bases and J by 0 bases, and 9 bases separated the two germline ends. There are 15 residues in the CDR3. The germline CDR1 and CDR2 sequences are SGHTA and FQGTGA. The CDR3 DNA reads as TGTGCCAGCAGCTTACAAGCGACAAGCACAGATACGCAGTATTTT. This codes for CASSLQATSTDTQYF.

The genes are TRBV24-1 and TRBJ2-1; 12 nucleotides match TRBD2. This CDR3 spans 16 amino acids. Germline trimming cut 2 bases from V and 7 bases from J; bases unmatched to any gene: 5. The germline CDR1 and CDR2 sequences are KGHDR and SFDVKD. CDR3: CATSDWRLAGGNEQFF. CDR3 DNA: TGTGCCACCAGTGATTGGAGGCTAGCGGGAGGGAATGAGCAGTTCTTC.

V gene TRBV5-5 combines with J gene TRBJ1-4; maybe TRBD1 (5 bases). Trimming cost V 4 bases and J 4 bases, with 8 bases left between them. The CDR3 length is 13 residues. Germline V CDR1 and CDR2: SGHKS, YYEKEE (reference sequence). Written as DNA, the CDR3 is TGTGCCAGCAGCCAGGGATTTAATGAAAAACTGTTTTTT. This codes for CASSQGFNEKLFF.

The chain couples TRBV6-6 to TRBJ1-2; D is unresolved. Trimming removed 7 bases at V and 0 bases at J, with 15 bases between. Looked up from germline, CDR1 is MNHNY and CDR2 is SVGAGI (reference sequence). This CDR3 region has 15 residues. The chain's CDR3 is CASNRQAQSNYGYTF. In DNA form, the CDR3 reads TGTGCCAGCAACCGCCAGGCCCAATCTAACTATGGCTACACCTTC.

The rearrangement uses TRBV27 and TRBJ1-5; 8 bases are shared with TRBD1. Germline values: CDR1 MNHEY, CDR2 SMNVEV (reference sequence). This CDR3 region has 16 residues. The V gene end was trimmed by 5 bases and the J gene end by 6 bases; junction bases not matched to a gene: 12. CDR3 loop: CASSVLVTGVLQPQHF. Written as DNA, the CDR3 is TGTGCCAGCAGTGTGCTTGTGACAGGGGTTCTTCAGCCCCAGCATTTT.

This clone was seen a few times. CDR3 bases: TGTGCCAGCAGCGTAGGGCCAGGGGCGAGGGATGATGGCTACACCTTC. Protein product: CASSVGPGARDDGYTF. This rearrangement joins TRBV9 to TRBJ1-2; a possible D gene is TRBD1 (6 bases). The CDR3 has 16 residues. Germline CDR1 is SGDLS and CDR2 is YYNGEE. The V gene lost 0 bases and the J gene lost 6 bases, with 18 bases spanning the gap.

The gene calls are TRBV30 and TRBJ2-3, with 9 bases that match TRBD2. J lost 2 bases, V lost 0 bases, and 12 bases had no gene match. Germline V gene lookup returns CDR1 GTSNPN and CDR2 SVGIG (reference sequence). The CDR3 sequence is 18 residues long. The CDR3 here is CAWSVFSGSFENTDTQYF. DNA for the CDR3: TGTGCCTGGAGTGTATTTAGCGGGAGTTTCGAAAACACAGATACGCAGTATTTT.

The rearrangement links TRBV3-1 (or the pseudogene TRBV3-2) to TRBJ1-5; possibly TRBD1 for D (5 bases). Germline CDR1 LGHDT, CDR2 YNNKEL (reference sequence). V lost 5 bases and J 1 base, leaving 9 bases between the germline ends. The length of the CDR3 is 14 residues. The CDR3 DNA is TGTGCCAGCAGCTTGACAGCAAGCAATCAGCCCCAGCATTTT. Translation gives CASSLTASNQPQHF.

The V and J genes are TRBV7-9 and TRBJ2-1; possibly TRBD2 for D (6 bases). Trimming pared 5 bases from V and 3 bases from J, leaving 14 bases between. Germline V gene data show CDR1 as SEHNR and CDR2 as FQNEAQ (reference sequence). The CDR3 consists of 15 residues. The CDR3, as DNA: TGTGCCAGCAGCACCGAGTCGGGGGACTACAATGAGCAGTTCTTC. Protein: CASSTESGDYNEQFF.

J is TRBJ1-2 and V is TRBV3-1 (or the pseudogene TRBV3-2); D may be TRBD1 (6 bases). Germline CDR1 and CDR2: LGHDT and YNNKEL (reference sequence). The V gene lost 6 bases and the J gene lost 4 bases, with 15 bases spanning the gap. There are 14 residues in the CDR3. The CDR3 sequence is CASRPPGVSYGYTF. The CDR3 nucleotides are TGTGCCAGCAGGCCACCAGGGGTCAGCTATGGCTACACCTTC.

The chain is built from TRBV15 and TRBJ1-1, with TRBD1 matching over 9 bases. Germline CDR1 and CDR2: LNHNV and YYDKDF (reference sequence). V was clipped by 0 bases and J by 7 bases; unmatched bases: 6. The CDR3 has 15 residues. The CDR3 bases are TGTGCCACCAGCAGAGATGGACAGGGGATAGGTGAAGCTTTCTTT. It yields the protein CATSRDGQGIGEAFF.

The rearrangement links TRBV4-3 to TRBJ1-6, with unresolved D. V gave up 4 bases and J gave up 8 bases, with 6 bases separating them. Looked up from germline, CDR1 is LGHNA and CDR2 is YSLEER. This CDR3 is built from 12 residues. In DNA form, the CDR3 reads TGCGCCAGCAGCCGTGCAGATTCACCCCTCCACTTT. Protein sequence: CASSRADSPLHF.

The chain employs TRBV5-6 and TRBJ1-2; the match to TRBD1 covers 8 bases. V lost 3 bases, J lost 4 bases, and 5 bases stayed unmatched. CDR1 and CDR2 (germline): SGHDT, YYEEEE. The CDR3 runs 14 residues. The CDR3: CASSYDTGGYGYTF. The DNA of the CDR3 is TGTGCCAGCAGCTATGATACAGGGGGCTATGGCTACACCTTC.

This clone was counted a single time. J is TRBJ1-1 and V is TRBV10-3, with TRBD1 identical over 8 bases. Per the germline V gene, CDR1 is ENHRY and CDR2 is SYGVKD. V gave up 7 bases and J gave up 1 base; unmatched junction bases: 5. CDR3 size: 14 residues. The chain's CDR3 is CAIKRGQENTEAFF. The DNA for the CDR3 is TGTGCCATCAAGCGGGGACAGGAGAACACTGAAGCTTTCTTT.

This chain links TRBV19 with TRBJ1-1; D may be TRBD1 (6 bases). From germline, CDR1 is LNHDA and CDR2 SQIVND (reference sequence). This CDR3 is built from 13 residues. Trimming pared 8 bases from V and 3 bases from J, leaving 13 bases between. CDR3 loop: CASLGQRYTEAFF. The CDR3 region has the DNA TGTGCCAGTTTGGGACAAAGGTACACTGAAGCTTTCTTT.

The V gene is TRBV2, the J gene TRBJ2-7; the match to TRBD1 covers 7 bases. The CDR3 is made up of 14 amino acids. Trimming removed 0 bases from V and 3 bases from J; junction bases left unmatched: 2. Germline CDR1 and CDR2: SNHLY and FYNNEI. DNA for the CDR3: TGTGCCAGCAGTGAAGCGGGACAGTTCTACGAGCAGTACTTC. This sequence encodes CASSEAGQFYEQYF.

This rearrangement joins TRBV27 to TRBJ1-1, with D hard to call. Trimming removed 11 bases from V and 3 bases from J, with 13 bases in between. There are 12 residues in the CDR3. CDR1 is MNHEY and CDR2 is SMNVEV in the germline V gene (reference sequence). The CDR3 spells CARPRPYTEAFF. DNA for the CDR3: TGTGCCCGACCCAGGCCCTACACTGAAGCTTTCTTT.

The chain links TRBV5-6 to TRBJ1-1, with D perhaps matching TRBD1 (5 bases). This CDR3 has 15 residues. Germline-derived CDR1 and CDR2 are SGHDT and YYEEEE. Trimming cost V 3 bases and J 1 base, with 13 bases left between them. CDR3 DNA: TGTGCCAGCAGCTCGGGGGGACCGGGGAACACTGAAGCTTTCTTT. Its protein product is CASSSGGPGNTEAFF.

The CDR3 protein is CASSLAQGHEKLFF. Written as DNA, the CDR3 is TGTGCCAGCAGCTTAGCACAGGGGCATGAAAAACTGTTTTTT. The chain is built from TRBV7-6 and TRBJ1-4, with 7 bases fitting TRBD1. Germline V lookup: CDR1 SGHVS, CDR2 FNYEAQ. Trimming took 0 bases from V and 6 from J; bases not matched to a gene: 1. The CDR3 spans 14 residues. Full variable domain (remainder filled in from reference TRBV7-6 and TRBJ1-4): GAGVSQSPRYKVTKRGQDVALRCDPISGHVSLYWYRQALGQGPEFLTYFNYEAQQDKSGLPNDRFSAERPEGSISTLTIQRTEQRDSAMYRCASSLAQGHEKLFFGSGTQLSVL.